The subject of this entry is one T cell receptor beta chain. It lacks a known antigen. Base qualities are not recorded, but no much larger clone differs from it by a single base. The library relied on the immunoSEQ multiplex PCR assay. For the multiplex PCR, a mixture combining 60 forward primers for TCR Vbeta segments and 13 reverse primers for TCR Jbeta segments was used. The CDR3 region of rearranged TCR beta genes was amplified from genomic DNA by a multiplex PCR assay. On the Illumina HiSeq System, the amplified TCR beta libraries were sequenced as 87-base-pair reads. As for the original processing: A later analysis counted tens of millions of unique TCR beta chains across the 550 to 750 repertoires, and approximately 11 million of these chains were shared by at least two donors. A nearest-neighbor algorithm error-corrected the raw reads and collapsed the reads into unique sequences, merging closely related sequences to remove PCR and sequencing errors. Alignment of CDR3 sequences to IMGT reference sequences was used to assign V, D and J gene segments. For a sequence to be retained, a match of at least six nucleotides to both a V gene segment and a J gene segment was required. A rearrangement was called productive if the CDR3 had no stop codons and remained in frame with V and J, and every other rearrangement was called non-productive. Following IMGT convention, CDR3 was defined as the stretch from the second conserved V-encoded cysteine to the conserved J-encoded phenylalanine. In an earlier analysis of some 550 of the donors, sequences lacking an unambiguous match to a single V gene segment were excluded. An earlier analysis of several hundred of the donors called V segments functional above 56.7% productive rearrangements and segregating when the between-donor standard deviation exceeded 5%. A statistical classification framework was developed to diagnose cytomegalovirus status using the catalog of TCR beta chain sequences. V and J gene assignment, in a later analysis, came from comparing TCR nucleotide sequences with IMGT/GENE-DB human TR gene sequences. In a later analysis, CDR3 sequences and most-parsimonious VDJ recombination scenarios were assigned using the TCRdist pipeline. In a later analysis, every TCR beta chain was defined by the combination of its CDR3 amino acid sequence and its V-gene family, and reads without a unique V-gene family were dropped. As a way to deal with suspected cross-contamination and a sequencing artifact, a later analysis dropped 500 to 700 nucleotide sequences that were highly shared and had low generation probability. A later analysis calculated a clonal expansion index for each public chain from normalized within-repertoire ranks of inferred template counts. A later analysis computed generation probabilities with a VDJ recombination model fitted to out-of-frame rearrangements, and checked the results against IGoR. Hypergeometric tests were used in a later analysis to score TCR-TCR, TCR-HLA and TCR-CMV co-occurrence, with a repertoire-size bias correction applied to the TCR pairs. False discovery rates were estimated in a later analysis by permuting HLA or CMV assignments 20 times. A later analysis grouped co-occurring TCRs with DBSCAN, adding TCRdist sequence similarity when clustering within HLA-allele-positive subsets. Repertoires with fewer than 30,000 or more than 120,000 public chains were left out of co-occurrence clustering, as were about five repertoires with anomalous nucleotide sharing. TCRdb retrieved this table from immuneACCESS and kept in-frame rearrangements only. Not all clones are present; in checked studies, unresolved V genes account for under half, and no reason is known for the remainder. V and J calls and clone size are those listed in that table; D and trimming were worked out from the DNA. This sample is represented by 140,000 or so clones; over 80% of them were singletons. Together, the top ten hold 1.2% of the sample.

The sample belongs to a study of cytomegalovirus exposure and HLA in healthy donors (dated by TCRdb to about 2017). A note on the overall study: An earlier analysis of several hundred of the donors reported about 250 Gb of sequence data and approximately 110 million unique TCR beta sequences from 150 million to 200 million T cells. About 300 gigabases of sequencing data and tens of millions of unique TCR sequences were included in an early release covering 550 to 800 HLA-typed donors. Among the approximately 400 genotyped donors, 75% to 90% belonged to the genetic ancestry cluster associated with self-reported Caucasian donors. The study was designed to test whether signatures of past pathogen exposure could be identified by cataloging public T cell receptors. Using immunosequencing, the study profiled T cell repertoires from 640 or so subjects and related those repertoires to cytomegalovirus serostatus. Besides the first cohort of around 670 subjects, a separate validation cohort made up of about 120 different subjects was used. High-throughput TCR immunosequencing, statistical association of individual TCRs with disease status, and machine learning were combined to predict cytomegalovirus infection status. To study patterns of TCR occurrence, a later analysis re-analyzed previously published TCR beta repertoires from 650 to 750 donors and added high-resolution HLA genotyping. Rather than using new phenotypic data, the later analysis identified candidate immune exposures from TCR beta sequences and from how often those sequences occurred across donors. In an earlier analysis of a few hundred of the donors, high-throughput TCR beta sequencing was used to judge whether each TCR beta V gene segment behaved as functional or pseudogenic. Donor age, sex, ethnicity and CMV serostatus were compiled alongside the repertoire data. In a later genetic analysis, genome-wide SNP genotypes for about 65% of the 666 donors were used, and that subset was treated as a discovery cohort. Every repertoire in the discovery cohort had been generated on one and the same sequencing platform. Both class I and class II loci were covered by HLA typing, at four-digit resolution. Typing coverage differed by locus: A, B, C, DRB1 and DQB1 were typed in roughly 629-630 donors, DQA1 in about 560, DPA1 in some 610, and DPB1 in just under 490. Because of strong linkage in the cohort, 5 or 6 DR-DQ haplotypes were treated as single units for association and clustering. Among roughly 400 genotyped donors of the cohort, an average of roughly 240,000 unique TCR beta nucleotide sequences were sequenced per donor, roughly 20% of them non-productive. The study at large found these results: In vitro tests confirmed that three of the cytomegalovirus-associated TCR beta chains recognize cytomegalovirus antigens. V-gene and J-gene trimming of TCR beta chains was associated with a missense DCLRE1C variant in a later genetic analysis, and the association was replicated in an independent cohort. A total of some 180 TCR beta chains were listed by the study as associated with cytomegalovirus. In a later analysis, HLA-associated TCR beta chains showed more clonal expansion and lower generation probabilities than non-associated chains that were equally common. While some public TCRs were present in many individuals, most TCR sequences turned up only very rarely across donors. CMV serostatus was the only immune exposure information available for the cohort. The sequencing pipeline was judged likely to have produced a cluster of highly shared sequence variants as a technical artifact. It was suggested by the authors that the approach could potentially be generalized to other disease states and immunological phenotypes. Linkage disequilibrium might explain the correlated functional status among segregating V segments, but an unknown experimental factor could not be excluded. When HLA alleles, especially DR and DQ, strongly co-occurred, attributing TCR associations to individual alleles was difficult. According to a later analysis, TCR association rates differed among HLA loci, with DRB1 alleles showing the most associated TCRs and HLA-C alleles showing the fewest. The cohort was sequenced for TCR beta chains only, and without alpha or paired-chain data the features that could be detected were limited. According to a later analysis, parvovirus B19, influenza, CMV and Epstein-Barr virus appeared linked to several top co-occurrence clusters. In a later analysis, 15,000 to 20,000 TCR beta sequences were associated with specific HLA alleles at a false discovery rate of 0.05. In an earlier analysis of some 550 of the donors, most TCR beta V segments were observed in productive rearrangements about 90% or about 30% of the time, broadly matching IMGT annotations. The earlier analysis of 587 of the donors excluded some 15 rarely observed V segments, including chromosome 9 orphons, because counts were too low. Some IMGT-functional V segments, including TRBV6-2 and TRBV6-3, could not be distinguished by the 87-base-pair reads and were therefore excluded. The classifier was reported to diagnose cytomegalovirus status with high specificity and sensitivity in both the original cohort and the validation cohort. A later analysis found that most CMV-associated TCR beta chains appeared HLA-restricted, with HLA associations seemingly driven largely by CMV exposure. Presence/absence analyses assumed roughly uniform sequencing depth across donors, an assumption that may not hold. In a later genetic analysis, fewer N-insertions in productive TCRs were reported among donors in an Asian-associated ancestry cluster than the roughly 710-donor mean. Because some donors lacked HLA typing at each locus, the association tests relied only on the typed subset. A further reported finding was that TCR beta sequences accurately predicted the HLA-A and HLA-B alleles for most subjects in the first cohort.

The CDR3 runs 20 amino acids, cysteine and phenylalanine included. This entry keeps only the CDR3 DNA: 60 bases, framed from base 1. For CDR1 and CDR2, the germline V gene (reference sequence) lists WNHNN and SYGVQD. A distance of 27 bases separates the germline ends of V and J, which lose 1 base and 2 bases respectively. In total, about 650 healthy bone marrow donors made up the cohort. At the time of sampling, every cohort member was nominally healthy, though immune exposures that went unrecorded were likely present. The donor was CMV seronegative and was included in the group of under 450 seronegative cohort members. Every donor gave a peripheral blood sample, and the peripheral blood mononuclear cells from that sample were used for TCR beta sequencing. Genomic DNA extraction from the blood cell samples was performed with the Qiagen DNeasy Blood Extraction Kit.

Sequenced input: PBMCs. This TCR was sampled from a female donor in good health and CMV-seronegative. The V and J segments used are TRBV10-1 and TRBJ2-7; TRBD1 is possibly the D segment (6 matching bases). The nucleotides read TGCGCCAGCAGTGAGTTATTTTCAGGGGAATTGAGGGAGCTAACCTACGAGCAGTACTTC. This yields the protein CASSELFSGELRELTYEQYF.